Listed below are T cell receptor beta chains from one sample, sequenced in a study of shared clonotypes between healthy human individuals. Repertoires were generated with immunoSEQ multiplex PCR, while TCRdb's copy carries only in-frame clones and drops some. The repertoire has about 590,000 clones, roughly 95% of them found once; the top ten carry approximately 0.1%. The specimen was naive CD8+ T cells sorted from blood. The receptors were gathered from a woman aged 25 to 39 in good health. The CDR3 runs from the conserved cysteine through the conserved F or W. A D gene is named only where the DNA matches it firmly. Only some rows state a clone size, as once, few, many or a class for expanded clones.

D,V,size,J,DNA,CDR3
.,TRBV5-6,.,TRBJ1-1,TGTGCCAGCAGCCACCCCGCCTCGAACACTGAAGCTTTCTTT,CASSHPASNTEAFF
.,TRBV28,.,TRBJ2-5,TGTGCCAGCAGCCTATCCCCAGGGGGGTTGAGAGAGACCCAGTACTTC,CASSLSPGGLRETQYF
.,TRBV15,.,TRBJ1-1,TGTGCCACCAGCGCAAATCAAGAGAGCACTGAAGCTTTCTTT,CATSANQESTEAFF
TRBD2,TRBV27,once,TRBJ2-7,TGTGCCAGCAGTTTCACTAGCGGGGCATACGAGCAGTACTTC,CASSFTSGAYEQYF
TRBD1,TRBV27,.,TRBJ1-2,TGTGCCAGCAGGGGGACGGACAGGGCGGGCGGCTACACCTTC,CASRGTDRAGGYTF
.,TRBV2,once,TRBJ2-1,TGTGCCAGCAGTGAATCTGGAGGTAGGAATGAGCAGTTCTTC,CASSESGGRNEQFF
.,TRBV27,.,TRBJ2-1,TGTGCCAGCAGTTTAAGGGGGACTTACAATGAGCAGTTCTTC,CASSLRGTYNEQFF
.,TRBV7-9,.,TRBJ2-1,TGTGCCAGCAGCTTAGAATCCTATGAGCAGTTCTTC,CASSLESYEQFF
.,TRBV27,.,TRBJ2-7,TGTGCCAGCCACCACGGATACGAGCCCCGTTTCGGATCCTACGAGCAGTACTTC,CASHHGYEPRFGSYEQYF
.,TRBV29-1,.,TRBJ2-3,TGCAGCGTTGTAGGCACAGGATATACGCAGTATTTT,CSVVGTGYTQYF
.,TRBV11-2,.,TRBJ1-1,TGTGCCAGCAGCCTGGCGGCGGGGGGCTACACTGAAGCTTTCTTT,CASSLAAGGYTEAFF
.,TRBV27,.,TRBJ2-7,TGTGCCAGCAGTCCCCACCGGGACACGGATTATAGGGAGCAGTACTTC,CASSPHRDTDYREQYF
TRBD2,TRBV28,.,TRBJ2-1,TGTGCCAGCAGCCAACCTTCACGGGGGGGGCCATACAATGAGCAGTTCTTC,CASSQPSRGGPYNEQFF
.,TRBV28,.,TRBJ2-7,TGTGCCAGCAGGACAGGGAGGCCCTACGAGCAGTACTTC,CASRTGRPYEQYF
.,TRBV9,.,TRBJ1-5,TGTGCCAGCAGCGCGGACGGAGACAATCAGCCCCAGCATTTT,CASSADGDNQPQHF
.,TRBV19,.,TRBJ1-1,TGTGCCAGTAGTATCGGTGAGGTGAACACTGAAGCTTTCTTT,CASSIGEVNTEAFF
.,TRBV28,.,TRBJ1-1,TGTGCCAGCAGTTTCCTGAATACAGGGACCGGGGGCACTGAAGCTTTCTTT,CASSFLNTGTGGTEAFF
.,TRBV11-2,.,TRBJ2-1,TGTGCCAGCAGCCTTCTAGCGCGGTCCTACAATGAGCAGTTCTTC,CASSLLARSYNEQFF
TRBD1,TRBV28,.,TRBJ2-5,TGTGCCAGCAGCCCCGACAGGGTTGAGACCCAGTACTTC,CASSPDRVETQYF
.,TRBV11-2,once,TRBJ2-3,TGTGCCAGCAGCTCAAGCCCGCGCTACACAGATACGCAGTATTTT,CASSSSPRYTDTQYF
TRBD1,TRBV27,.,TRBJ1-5,TGTGCCACCTCGGACAGGGCTGGCAATCAGCCCCAGCATTTT,CATSDRAGNQPQHF
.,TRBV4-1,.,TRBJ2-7,TGCGCCAGCAGCCAAGAACTTCTGAGCGGCGAGCAGTACTTC,CASSQELLSGEQYF